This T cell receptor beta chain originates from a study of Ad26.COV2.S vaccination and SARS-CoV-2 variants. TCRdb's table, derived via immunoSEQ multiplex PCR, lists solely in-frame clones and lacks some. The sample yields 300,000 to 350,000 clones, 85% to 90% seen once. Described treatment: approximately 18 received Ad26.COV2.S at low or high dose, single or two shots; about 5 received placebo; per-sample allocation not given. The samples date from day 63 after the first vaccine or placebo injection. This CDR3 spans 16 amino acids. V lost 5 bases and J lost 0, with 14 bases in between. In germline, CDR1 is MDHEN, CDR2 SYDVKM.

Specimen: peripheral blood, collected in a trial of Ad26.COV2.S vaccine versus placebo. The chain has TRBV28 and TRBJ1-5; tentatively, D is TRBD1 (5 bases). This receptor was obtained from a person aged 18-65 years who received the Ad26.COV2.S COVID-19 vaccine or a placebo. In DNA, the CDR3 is TGTGCCAGCAGTCCCGGTAACAGGCATAGCAATCAGCCCCAGCATTTT. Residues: CASSPGNRHSNQPQHF.